The sequence of this TCR beta chain was determined in a study of persistence of HIV-infected CD4 T cells (dated by TCRdb to the early 2020s). A note on the overall study: The median time participants had been on suppressive ART was about eight years. Peripheral blood samples of up to about 200 mL were obtained at multiple time points, with the exception of two participants, for whom leukapheresis was performed at a single time point. Cross-participant TCR cluster analysis included roughly eight participants for CMV and more than five participants for Gag. The clonality of all cells in each sorted population was assessed by TCRbeta sequencing, whereas the clonality of infected cells was assessed by proviral sequencing. Anti-CD3/anti-CD28 stimulation activated a higher proportion of cells, with a lower memory fraction, than antigen stimulation. CMV- and HIV-1 Gag-responding CD4+ T cells were isolated from ART-treated individuals so that antigen-driven clonal expansion of HIV-1-infected cells could be examined. Overall study results and their limits: Within the same sorted populations, TCR oligoclonality correlated with proviral oligoclonality. Because the TCR analyses were done in bulk, restricting them to just the rare CMV-responding cells that actually carried HIV-1 proviruses was not possible. Antigen-responding cells were enriched for expanded CDR3beta sequences that were degenerate, which suggests that CD4+ responses to CMV and Gag underwent convergent selection. TCRbeta richness in CMV- and Gag-responding cells was significantly lower than in anti-CD3/anti-CD28-responding cells; CMV-responding cells had higher oligoclonality than CD3/CD28-stimulated and Gag-responding cells. Few individuals were included in the study, and only a limited range of antigens was tested.

Counted from cysteine to phenylalanine, this CDR3 has 18 amino acids. Of the read, only the CDR3 DNA is kept; its 54 bases are in frame from base 1. Trimming at the junction amounts to 5 bases on V and 0 bases on J, and the germline ends lie 17 bases apart. The germline V gene (reference sequence) provides CDR1 LNHDA and CDR2 SQIVND. Worth noting for this clone: This clone's antigen is unknown. Nothing much larger sits one base from this clone, and base qualities are not available.

Per the publication, the treatment or condition label means: suppressive antiretroviral therapy. As a nonspecific positive control representing the CD4+ T cell repertoire, the cells were stimulated with anti-CD3/anti-CD28 magnetic beads. Responding CD4+ T cells were sorted by upregulation of both CD40 ligand and CD69. HIV-1-infected adults in whom suppressive ART had been started during chronic infection were enrolled as participants. Plasma HIV-1 RNA had been undetectable (below 50 copies/mL) in participants for at least 4 years. To be included, a participant needed positive CMV serology and a CD4+ T cell count above 400 cells/uL. Before stimulation, PBMCs were isolated using density centrifugation and then depleted of CD8+ T cells. For roughly 17 hours, CD8-depleted PBMCs were stimulated with anti-CD28/CD49d costimulation, a CD40-blocking antibody, and enfuvirtide, which was added to prevent new infections. Sorting was done on either a Beckman Coulter MoFlo Legacy or an XDP sorter, and propidium iodide was used to exclude dead cells. Genomic DNA was extracted with the QIAamp DNA Mini Kit for samples above one million cells, otherwise with the Quick-DNA Microprep Kit.

The immunoSEQ hsTCRB assay version 4 in survey mode was used to sequence TCRbeta repertoires from genomic DNA. Genomic DNA was diluted to 7.5 to 10 ng/uL, and up to 1 ug per sample was used for TCRbeta sequencing. The original pipeline was this. TCRbeta data were analyzed in ImmunoSeq Analyzer 3.0, with diversity computed on productive nucleotide rearrangements. Using the Immunarch R package, the improved Chao index served to estimate lower-bound TCR diversity and the Gini coefficient served to estimate clonality. Nucleotide rearrangements that differed but encoded the same CDR3beta amino acid sequence were counted as separate clonotypes. Differential abundance analysis identified TCRbeta sequences significantly enriched in antigen-responding cells relative to anti-CD3/anti-CD28-activated cells. TCRs were clustered by predicted peptide-MHC specificity with GLIPH2, both within individual participants and across merged participant data sets. TCRdb's version of the immuneACCESS table is confined to in-frame rearrangements and falls short of the full clone set. An unresolved V gene accounts for under half of the shortfall where checked; the remainder is of unknown origin. That table gives V, J and clone size, and the DNA gave D and trimming. This sample lists roughly 45,000 clones; around 89% were detected once. 0.95% to 1.1% of the sample is in the top ten clones.

The sample consisted of CD4+ T cells sorted from PBMCs after roughly 18-hour stimulation, taken from a patient who received antiretroviral therapy. In the paper's terms, the cell subset or site label means: CD40L+CD69+ CD4 T cells responding to anti-CD3/anti-CD28 beads, representing the overall repertoire. The sequence derives from an adult man with HIV who was CMV-seropositive. The rearrangement combines TRBV19 with TRBJ2-6; TRBD1 could be the D gene, as 5 bases match. The nucleotide sequence is given as TGTGCCAGTAGTCGAAGGGGCAGGTTCAGCTCTGGGGCCAACGTCCTGACTTTC. This translates into CASSRRGRFSSGANVLTF.